These T cell receptor beta chains were read from a single sample in a study of blood T cell repertoires in COVID-19. The repertoire was sequenced with immunoSEQ multiplex PCR; TCRdb's copy has only in-frame clones and lacks some. This sample has roughly 150,000 clones; 85% to 90% occur once, and the top ten carry more than 2%. The sample taken for sequencing was peripheral blood. Receptors were obtained from a man between 45 and 60 years old who had recovered from COVID-19. Each CDR3 is given with its conserved first and last residue. The order of the fields is D gene, V gene, CDR3 protein. D genes are given only for firm matches.

>TRBD1|TRBV20-1
CSAGGQGPSYGYTF
>-|TRBV3-1/TRBV3-2
CASSQTGDTEAFF
>-|TRBV18
CASSPSGAGETQYF
>TRBD1|TRBV6-2/TRBV6-3
CASSSLLTGGAGTQYF
>-|TRBV19
CASMPAGGGGELFF
>-|TRBV4-1
CASSQTSSGQPQHF
>TRBD1|TRBV6-6
CASSWTGFGTEAFF
>TRBD1|TRBV24-1
CATSDPGTDSTDTQYF
>-|TRBV4-3
CASSQGLGSTDTQYF
>TRBD1|TRBV5-1
CASSYTGTGSGNTIYF
>-|TRBV7-2
CASSLLLVPYEQYF
>TRBD2|TRBV11-2
CASSLGGLAVQETQYF
>-|TRBV27
CASSLTAPPEGNTIYF
>TRBD1|TRBV5-1
CASSFRTGGADEQYF
>TRBD1|TRBV6-5
CASNIDGQGALGYTF
>-|TRBV28
CASSPPFSYGYTF
>-|TRBV9
CASSFGRGTNEKLFF
>-|TRBV5-1
CASSPPDSSLDEQFF
>TRBD1|TRBV29-1
CSVGYRGDSEQYF
>-|TRBV7-8
CASSPGTAYQETQYF
>-|TRBV12-3/TRBV12-4
CASRWGRETQYF
>TRBD1|TRBV6-5
CASSRGQARGNTIYF
>TRBD1|TRBV10-1
CASSEGQGTKNTEAFF
>-|TRBV5-4
CASRSTENTEAFF
>-|TRBV4-1
CASSQGGQGFGEQYF
>TRBD2|TRBV7-2
CASSSTSVPHEQFF
>TRBD1|TRBV18
CASSHQGTGGNTEAFF
>TRBD1|TRBV5-4
CASSLGQGRADTQYF
>TRBD1|TRBV6-1
CASSEADRGYQPQHF
>-|TRBV27
CASSPSRNEKLFF
>-|TRBV18
CASSPLSQGMVNEQFF
>TRBD1|TRBV19
CASSQTGRTGELFF
>TRBD1|TRBV2
CASSEWTGNEQFF
>TRBD1|TRBV3-1/TRBV3-2
CASSHADRGAEAFF
>TRBD1|TRBV10-2
CASGGTGGLNTEAFF
>-|TRBV28
CASSLGTRGTEQYF
>-|TRBV19
CASSERNYGYTF
>TRBD1|TRBV2
CASSDGTTGVGQPQHF
>-|TRBV3-1/TRBV3-2
CASSQVPGSYNEQFF
>-|TRBV28
CATPGSLSYSPLHF
>-|TRBV24-1
CATSERWSALTDTQYF
>TRBD1|TRBV7-2
CASSMTGGDTGELFF
>-|TRBV7-2
CASSLDPGQETQYF
>-|TRBV28
CASSSLGGRAFF
>-|TRBV18
CASSPPAGGYTF